This TCR beta chain originates from a study of T cells after yellow fever vaccination. General observations from the study: Shared CD4/CD8 clonotypes were a small share, likely from convergent recombination. Reappearing after the booster were most of the clones from primary vaccination (approximately 96% CD4, approximately 86% CD8).

By 5'RACE template switching, TCR cDNA was produced, with a universal primer site and UMIs added in the process. TCRdb fed the 5' RACE reads into MiXCR, producing one record per CDR3 protein. The sample lists approximately 580,000 distinct CDR3 sequences, about a sixth occurring once. About this clonotype itself: Its antigen is unknown.

This specimen consisted of PBMCs, obtained 4 to 6 days after the first yellow fever vaccination. The TCR was taken from a man aged 18 to 30 who received the YFV17D yellow fever vaccine.

CDR3 nucleotide sequence: TGTGCCAGCAGCTTTAAGAACAATGAGCAGTTCTTC. Amino acids: CASSFKNNEQFF. The rearrangement links TRBV11-2 to TRBJ2-1; no firm D call. Germline assignment: CDR1 SGHAT and CDR2 FQNNGV. V dropped 3 bases and J dropped 5 bases, with 5 bases sitting between them. This CDR3 spans 12 amino acids.